These T cell receptor beta chains were read from a single sample in a study of blood T cell repertoires in COVID-19. The table came from immunoSEQ multiplex PCR; TCRdb's copy has only in-frame clones and leaves some out. The sample consists of over 200,000 clones, 75% to 90% of them appearing once. The source material was PBMCs or T cells enriched from blood (not recorded which). These receptor sequences come from a young woman who had been exposed to COVID-19. The CDR3 runs from the conserved cysteine through the conserved F or W. The D gene is left open where the match is weak. Rows give clone size only sometimes, using once, few, many, or a class for an expanded clone.

j_call v_call clone_size d_call cdr3_aa cdr3_nt
TRBJ1-1 TRBV7-8 - - CASSPRRVSMNTEAFF TGTGCCAGCAGCCCCCGTCGTGTATCTATGAACACTGAAGCTTTCTTT
TRBJ2-5 TRBV2 - - CASSNRVWETQYF TGTGCCAGCAGTAACAGGGTCTGGGAGACCCAGTACTTC
TRBJ2-7 TRBV19 - - CASIKPGTYEQYF TGTGCCAGTATAAAACCGGGGACCTACGAGCAGTACTTC
TRBJ2-1 TRBV9 - TRBD1 CASSEPTGTGSNEQFF TGTGCCAGCAGCGAACCTACCGGGACAGGGAGCAATGAGCAGTTCTTC
TRBJ2-1 TRBV18 - - CASSPGPRSSYNEQFF TGTGCCAGCTCACCAGGTCCGAGGAGCTCCTACAATGAGCAGTTCTTC
TRBJ2-5 TRBV7-2 - TRBD2 CASSPSGRSAETQYF TGTGCCAGCAGTCCTAGCGGGAGGTCTGCGGAGACCCAGTACTTC
TRBJ2-2 TRBV2 - - CASSERGQFTGELFF TGTGCCAGCAGTGAAAGGGGCCAATTCACCGGGGAGCTGTTTTTT
TRBJ1-1 TRBV30 - - CAWSGTGADEAFF TGTGCCTGGAGTGGCACTGGGGCAGACGAAGCTTTCTTT
TRBJ1-1 TRBV25-1 - - CASRGSTGLGAFF TGTGCCAGCAGGGGAAGTACAGGGCTCGGAGCTTTCTTT
TRBJ1-5 TRBV28 - TRBD1 CASSFLGQRYSNQPQHF TGTGCCAGCAGTTTTTTGGGACAGAGATATAGCAATCAGCCCCAGCATTTT
TRBJ1-1 TRBV27 - TRBD1 CASRPNSAGTGKEAFF TGTGCCAGCAGACCCAACTCCGCCGGGACAGGGAAAGAAGCTTTCTTT
TRBJ1-6 TRBV25-1 - - CASNMDSPNSPLHF TGTGCCAGCAACATGGACAGTCCTAATTCACCCCTCCACTTT
TRBJ2-7 TRBV4-1 - - CASSRTDNYEQYF TGCGCCAGCAGCAGAACAGATAACTACGAGCAGTACTTC
TRBJ2-5 TRBV28 - TRBD2 CASSSRGLAGGQETQYF TGTGCCAGCAGTTCAAGGGGACTAGCGGGAGGGCAAGAGACCCAGTACTTC
TRBJ1-2 TRBV24-1 few - CATSGVPGTHYGYTF TGTGCCACCAGCGGCGTCCCCGGGACACACTATGGCTACACCTTC
TRBJ2-3 TRBV10-1 - TRBD1 CASAQSTGGSDTQYF TGCGCCAGCGCTCAGAGCACAGGGGGCTCAGATACGCAGTATTTT
TRBJ2-3 TRBV2 - - CASSQTTTDTQYF TGTGCCAGCTCACAGACTACCACAGATACGCAGTATTTT
TRBJ2-1 TRBV4-1 - - CASSQRLAASDNEQFF TGCGCCAGCAGCCAAAGGCTGGCGGCTAGCGACAATGAGCAGTTCTTC
TRBJ1-5 TRBV7-9 - - CASSLGGGGRGNQPQHF TGTGCCAGCAGCTTAGGGGGTGGAGGAAGGGGCAATCAGCCCCAGCATTTT
TRBJ1-1 TRBV6-5 - - CASSPLPQGNTEAFF TGTGCCAGCAGTCCTTTACCCCAGGGGAACACTGAAGCTTTCTTT
TRBJ2-2 TRBV7-9 - TRBD2 CASPSSGRTTGELFF TGTGCCAGTCCCTCTAGCGGGAGGACCACCGGGGAGCTGTTTTTT
TRBJ1-5 TRBV9 - - CASSRTGMGNQPQHF TGTGCCAGCAGTCGTACAGGGATGGGCAATCAGCCCCAGCATTTT
TRBJ1-1 TRBV12-3/TRBV12-4 - - CASSLGGGTEAFF TGTGCCAGCAGTTTAGGGGGCGGCACTGAAGCTTTCTTT
TRBJ2-5 TRBV5-4 - TRBD2 CASSLAIRLAGGTETQYF TGTGCCAGCAGCTTGGCAATCAGACTAGCGGGAGGTACGGAGACCCAGTACTTC
TRBJ1-2 TRBV4-1 - TRBD1 CASSQFGTGGNFYGYTF TGCGCCAGCAGCCAATTTGGGACAGGGGGCAATTTCTATGGCTACACCTTC
TRBJ1-3 TRBV4-1 - TRBD1 CASSSTGGSGNTIYF TGCGCCAGCAGCTCCACAGGGGGCTCTGGAAACACCATATATTTT
TRBJ1-4 TRBV19 once TRBD1 CASRAGGMANEKLFF TGTGCCAGTAGGGCAGGGGGTATGGCTAATGAAAAACTGTTTTTT
TRBJ2-6 TRBV9 - TRBD2 CASSEGRGGAGANVLTF TGTGCCAGCAGCGAGGGCCGGGGAGGGGCTGGGGCCAACGTCCTGACTTTC
TRBJ2-1 TRBV7-8 - - CASSNRDRGWLAGENTYNEQFF TGTGCCAGCAGCAACCGGGACAGGGGGTGGCTAGCGGGAGAGAACACCTACAATGAGCAGTTCTTC
TRBJ1-2 TRBV5-6 - TRBD1 CASSLASPSGGNYGYTF TGTGCCAGCAGCTTGGCGTCCCCCTCAGGGGGTAACTATGGCTACACCTTC
TRBJ1-3 TRBV5-4 - - CASSLDRASGNTIYF TGTGCCAGCAGCTTGGACAGGGCCTCTGGAAACACCATATATTTT
TRBJ1-2 TRBV18 once - CASSPRFQDRNNYGYTF TGTGCCAGCTCACCACGGTTTCAGGACAGAAACAACTATGGCTACACCTTC
TRBJ2-6 TRBV29-1 - TRBD1 CSVEDRGFSGANVLTF TGCAGCGTTGAGGACAGGGGCTTCTCTGGGGCCAACGTCCTGACTTTC
TRBJ1-1 TRBV18 - - CASSPAISNTEAFF TGTGCCAGCTCACCTGCTATATCGAACACTGAAGCTTTCTTT
TRBJ1-2 TRBV28 - - CASSLIGVGYTF TGTGCCAGCAGTTTAATAGGGGTTGGCTACACCTTC
TRBJ2-1 TRBV7-2 - TRBD2 CASSFGTSYNEQFF TGTGCCAGCAGCTTTGGGACTAGCTACAATGAGCAGTTCTTC
TRBJ2-7 TRBV12-3/TRBV12-4 - - CASSLEYEQYF TGTGCCAGCAGCCTAGAATACGAGCAGTACTTC
TRBJ1-1 TRBV30 - - CAWSIAAGEAFF TGTGCCTGGAGTATCGCGGCTGGCGAAGCTTTCTTT
TRBJ1-1 TRBV3-1/TRBV3-2 - - CASSQDLGPEEAFF TGTGCCAGCAGCCAAGATCTGGGCCCCGAAGAAGCTTTCTTT
TRBJ2-1 TRBV5-1 - TRBD1 CASSQQGWGYNEQFF TGCGCCAGCAGCCAACAGGGGTGGGGTTACAATGAGCAGTTCTTC
TRBJ1-5 TRBV11-2 - TRBD1 CASSLGNYRGYGEYQPQHF TGTGCCAGCAGCTTAGGGAACTACAGGGGCTACGGGGAGTATCAGCCCCAGCATTTT
TRBJ1-6 TRBV11-2 - - CASSLDQGRGSYNSPLHF TGTGCCAGCAGCTTAGATCAGGGCAGGGGCTCCTATAATTCACCCCTCCACTTT
TRBJ1-2 TRBV29-1 - TRBD1 CSADDREIDYGYTF TGCAGCGCAGATGACAGGGAGATCGACTATGGCTACACCTTC
TRBJ2-5 TRBV28 once TRBD2 CASSRRLAGMGGETQYF TGTGCCAGCAGCCGTAGACTAGCGGGAATGGGAGGAGAGACCCAGTACTTC